This T cell receptor (beta chain) was recorded in a study of T-cell memory formation after mild COVID-19. V lost 1 base, J lost 2 bases, and 3 bases lay in between. This CDR3 is built from 12 residues. Germline CDR1 reads LGHDT; CDR2 reads YNNKEL (reference sequence). TCR alpha and TCR beta cDNA libraries carrying sample barcodes and UMIs came from 5'RACE with constant-segment primers. TCRdb processed the 5' RACE reads anew with MiXCR; each CDR3 protein has one entry. The table lists approximately 350,000 distinct CDR3 sequences, around an eighth of them singletons. This clonotype came up many times. Its antigen remains unknown. Study-wide results and caveats: Contracting clones from day 15 to 85 showed balanced CD4/CD8; later expanders favored CD4+. That cross-reactive memory joined was suggested by some responding clones appearing in pre-infection memory.

The source of this sequence is a man in his late teens or twenties who had mild COVID-19 (a few samples of this study predate the infection). Cell type and time point are not known. Sequencing input: PBMCs or a T cell subset sorted from them (not recorded which). The V gene is TRBV3-1, the J gene TRBJ2-7; D is uncertain. The CDR3 DNA is TGTGCCAGCAGCCAAGGTACCTACGAGCAGTACTTC. It translates to CASSQGTYEQYF.